Each of the 13 T cell receptor beta chains below was sequenced from the same sample in a study of tumor-infiltrating lymphocytes in primary liver carcinoma. Both RNA and DNA were isolated together from about 21-30 mg of bulk tissue that had not been sorted. A constant-region primer primed TCR beta cDNA synthesis from 400 to 550 ng of total RNA. ARM-PCR, slightly modified, supplied the TCR beta libraries through three nested multiplex PCR rounds. The two initial PCR rounds, ten to eleven cycles each, used TRBV1-TRBV30 forward and C-beta reverse primers. TCRdb ran MiXCR on the multiplex PCR reads and lists one entry per CDR3 protein. In the table there are about 22,000 distinct CDR3 sequences, around 80% of which are singletons. Sequencing was carried out using liver tumor tissue from sampling region 2. Subset meaning: tumor region T2, inferior pole. The receptors were gathered from a woman in her 30s with primary liver carcinoma and hepatitis B virus infection.

A note on this clonotype: Likely a read error: the CDR3 ends without its conserved phenylalanine or tryptophan. The chain couples TRBV10-3 to TRBJ2-5; no definite D call. The germline V gene has CDR1 ENHRY and CDR2 SYGVKD. The CDR3 contains 15 residues. CDR3 sequence reads: CTISESAIRRETQYL. CDR3 bases: TGTACCATCAGTGAGTCGGCTATCAGACGAGAGACCCAGTACTTA.

CDR3 coding DNA: TGTGCCAAAACAAGGGGAACTAAAACCGGGGAGCTGTTTTTT. Protein sequence: CAKTRGTKTGELFF. The chain is built from TRBV7-9 and TRBJ2-2; TRBD1 might be the D (5 bases). Germline lookup yields CDR1 SEHNR and CDR2 FQNEAQ (reference sequence). Trimming shortened V by 10 bases and J by 5 bases, and 17 bases separated the two germline ends. This CDR3 has 14 amino acids.

The count of this clonotype is one. One junction end disagrees with the germline gene, perhaps due to a read error. V is TRBV10-3 and J is TRBJ2-1, with D possibly TRBD2 on 6 matching bases. This CDR3 comprises 17 residues. Germline loops: CDR1 ENHRY, CDR2 SYGVKD. CDR3 amino acids: CTISATIAASAYNEQFF. CDR3 DNA: TGTACCATCAGTGCGACCATAGCGGCTAGCGCCTACAATGAGCAGTTCTTC.

A note on this clonotype: A read error is likely, as this CDR3 ends without the conserved phenylalanine or tryptophan. The chain uses TRBV5-1 and TRBJ2-3, with a weak D call TRBD2 (6 bases). Germline V gene sequence: CDR1 SGHRS, CDR2 YFSETQ. The ends were cut back, 7 bases at V and 2 bases at J, with 23 bases in the middle. This CDR3 has 17 residues. In DNA, the CDR3 is TGCGCCAGCTGCTGGAGTTTGGGGGGAGCCGACACAGATACGCAGTATTTA. Protein: CASCWSLGGADTDTQYL.

About this clonotype: It may be a read error: a sequence one base away is much more abundant. The chain uses TRBV9 and TRBJ2-1; 14 bases agree with TRBD2. CDR3 length: 16 amino acids. The germline gives CDR1 SGDLS, CDR2 YYNGEE. CDR3 amino acids: CVSSARLAGGRNEQFF. In nucleotides, the CDR3 is TGTGTCAGCAGCGCCCGACTAGCGGGAGGGAGAAATGAGCAGTTCTTC.

This clonotype has at least ten counts. J is TRBJ2-1 and V is TRBV11-2; TRBD2 matches at 11 bases. The V gene end was trimmed by 7 bases and the J gene end by 0 bases; junction bases not matched to a gene: 2. The CDR3 spans 15 residues. CDR1 is SGHAT, CDR2 FQNNGV, per germline. This chain's CDR3 is CASTTSGSSYNEQFF. DNA for the CDR3: TGTGCCAGCACTACTAGCGGGAGCTCCTACAATGAGCAGTTCTTC.

The rearrangement joins TRBV11-3 to TRBJ2-1; D is ambiguous. The CDR3 extends over 12 amino acids. The germline V gene has CDR1 SGHNT and CDR2 YENEEA. Trimming took 8 bases from V and 10 from J, leaving 15 bases between them. In DNA form, the CDR3 reads TGTGCCAGCCCCCTAACAGATATCGAGCAGTTCTTC. It is translated as CASPLTDIEQFF.

About this clonotype: Mismatch with germline at one junction end may stem from a read error. The V gene is TRBV28, the J gene TRBJ2-3; D uncertain. The CDR3 sequence is 13 residues long. Germline lookup yields CDR1 MDHEN and CDR2 SYDVKM. CDR3 nucleotide sequence: TGTGTCAGCAGTTTTAACAGAGCTGATACGCGGTATTTT. This sequence encodes CVSSFNRADTRYF.

A remark on this clonotype: Germline and junction disagree at one end, which may indicate a read error. The chain combines TRBV6-5 with TRBJ2-2; D is possibly TRBD1 or TRBD2 (5 bases each). CDR3 length equals 13 residues. Per germline, CDR1 MNHEY and CDR2 SVGAGI. The CDR3 loop reads CASRLGRSGELLF. DNA for the CDR3: TGTGCCAGCAGGCTGGGACGGTCCGGGGAGCTGCTTTTT.

Points on this clonotype: At one of its ends the junction is not consistent with the germline gene, which may arise from a read error. This chain links TRBV7-2 with TRBJ2-2; a weak D match, TRBD2 (5 bases). The germline gives CDR1 SGHTA, CDR2 FQGNSA. The CDR3 runs to 13 residues. CDR3 residues: CASSGRMRVGLLF. CDR3 in DNA: TGTGCCAGCAGCGGCCGAATGCGGGTAGGACTGTTATTT.

By sample fraction, this clonotype is medium-sized (0.01 to 0.1%). V usage is TRBV4-1 and J usage is TRBJ2-4; D ambiguous. The germline V gene encodes CDR1 MGHRA and CDR2 YSYEKL. There are 15 residues in the CDR3. Trimming removed 0 bases at V and 5 bases at J, with 11 bases between. The CDR3 nucleotides read TGCGCCAGCAGCCAAGATCGGCTACCCCAAAACATTCAGTACTTC. As protein: CASSQDRLPQNIQYF.

Comments on this clonotype: Since the CDR3 does not end with the conserved phenylalanine or tryptophan, this likely comes from a read error. The DNA is left out, because the CDR3 cannot be placed on it with certainty; the CDR3 is given as TCRdb lists it. The chain links TRBV29-1 to TRBJ2-7; the DNA was not compared with TRBD1, the D call given in the table. CDR1 is SQVTM and CDR2 is ANQGSEA in the germline V gene. Including both end residues, the CDR3 is 12 amino acids long. The CDR3 spells CSAGTGTYEQYL.

Concerning this clonotype: Since the CDR3 does not end with the conserved phenylalanine or tryptophan, this likely comes from a read error. The CDR3, as DNA: TGTGCAAGCAGTGGACTATCCGGAGCTTCACCCCTCCACTAC. This gives the protein CASSGLSGASPLHY. V usage is TRBV28 and J usage is TRBJ1-6; no reliable D call. Per the germline V gene, CDR1 is MDHEN and CDR2 is SYDVKM. The CDR3 extends over 14 amino acids.